Each of the 5 T cell receptor beta chains below was sequenced from the same sample in a study of blood T cell repertoires in COVID-19. Produced via immunoSEQ multiplex PCR; TCRdb's table is partial and in-frame only. Of roughly 61,000 clones listed, approximately 92% are singletons. The sample was peripheral blood. The receptor set was obtained from a man aged 60 to 75 with acute or convalescent COVID-19.

The chain recombines TRBV30 with TRBJ2-7; D uncertain. CDR3 length: 15 amino acids. Per germline, CDR1 GTSNPN and CDR2 SVGIG (reference sequence). Trimming took off 0 bases at V and 2 bases at J, with 14 bases between the two ends. The CDR3 coding sequence is TGTGCCTGGAGTGTAATGTCCCCCCCAGCCTACGAGCAGTACTTC. Amino acids: CAWSVMSPPAYEQYF.

The CDR3 bases are TGTGCCAGCTCACCAATAGGACAGGGGAATGAAAAACTGTTTTTT. It translates to CASSPIGQGNEKLFF. The rearrangement links TRBV18 to TRBJ1-4; TRBD1 aligns across 9 bases. V shed 2 bases and J 5 bases; nucleotides not matched to a gene: 3. This CDR3 contains 15 residues. Germline V gene lookup returns CDR1 KGHSH and CDR2 LQKENI.

Here the CDR3 DNA reads TGTGCCAGCAGTTACTCCCGGACAGGGCAGTATGGCTACACCTTC. Protein: CASSYSRTGQYGYTF. The chain employs TRBV6-5 and TRBJ1-2, with 8 bases that match TRBD1. CDR1 is MNHEY and CDR2 is SVGAGI in the germline V gene. Germline trimming cut 0 bases from V and 5 bases from J; bases unmatched to any gene: 5. This CDR3 has 15 residues.

This rearrangement joins TRBV5-5 to TRBJ2-5; 10 bases line up with TRBD1. The CDR3 extends over 16 amino acids. V lost 4 bases to trimming and J lost 2 bases; unmatched junction nucleotides: 8. CDR1 and CDR2 from the germline V gene are SGHKS and YYEKEE (reference sequence). DNA for the CDR3: TGTGCCAGCAGCCCCATCGGGACAGGGGATCAAGAGACCCAGTACTTC. It yields the protein CASSPIGTGDQETQYF.

The V gene is TRBV11-3, the J gene TRBJ2-5; unclear D gene. This CDR3 is built from 13 residues. Germline assignment: CDR1 SGHNT and CDR2 YENEEA. Trimming took off 5 bases at V and 0 bases at J, with 7 bases between the two ends. CDR3 residues: CASSTGHQETQYF. The CDR3 DNA sequence: TGTGCCAGCAGCACGGGTCACCAAGAGACCCAGTACTTC. Filled out from reference TRBV11-3 and TRBJ2-5, the complete variable domain reads EAGVVQSPRYKIIEKKQPVAFWCNPISGHNTLYWYLQNLGQGPELLIRYENEEAVDDSQLPKDRFSAERLKGVDSTLKIQPAELGDSAVYLCASSTGHQETQYFGPGTRLLVL.